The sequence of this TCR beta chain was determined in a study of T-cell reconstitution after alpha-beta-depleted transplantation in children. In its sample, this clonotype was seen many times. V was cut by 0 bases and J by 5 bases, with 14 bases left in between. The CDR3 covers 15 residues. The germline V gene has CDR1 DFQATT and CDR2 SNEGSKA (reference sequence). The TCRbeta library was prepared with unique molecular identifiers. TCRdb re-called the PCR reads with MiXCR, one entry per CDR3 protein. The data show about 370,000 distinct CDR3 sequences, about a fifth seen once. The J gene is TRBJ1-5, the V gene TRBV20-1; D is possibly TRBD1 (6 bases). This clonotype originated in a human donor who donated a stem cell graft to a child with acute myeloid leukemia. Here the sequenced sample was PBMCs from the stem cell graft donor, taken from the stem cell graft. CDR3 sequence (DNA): TGCAGTGCTAGAGATTTACGGGACACAGATCAGCCCCAGCATTTT. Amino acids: CSARDLRDTDQPQHF.